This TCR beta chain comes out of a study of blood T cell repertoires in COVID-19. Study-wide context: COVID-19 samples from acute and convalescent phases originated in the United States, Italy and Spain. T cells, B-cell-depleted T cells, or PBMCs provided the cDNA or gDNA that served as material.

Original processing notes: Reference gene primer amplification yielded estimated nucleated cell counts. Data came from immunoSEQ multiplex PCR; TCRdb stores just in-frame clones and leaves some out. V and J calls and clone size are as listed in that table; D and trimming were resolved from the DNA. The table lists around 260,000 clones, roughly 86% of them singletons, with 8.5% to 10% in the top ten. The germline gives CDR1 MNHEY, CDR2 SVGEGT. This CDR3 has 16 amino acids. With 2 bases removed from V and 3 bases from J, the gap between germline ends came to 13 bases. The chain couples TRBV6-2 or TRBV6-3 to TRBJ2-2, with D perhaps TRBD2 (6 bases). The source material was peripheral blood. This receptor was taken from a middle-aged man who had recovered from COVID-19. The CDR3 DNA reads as TGTGCCAGCAGTTACCCTCGGGGAGGTCACACCGGGGAGCTGTTTTTT. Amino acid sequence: CASSYPRGGHTGELFF.